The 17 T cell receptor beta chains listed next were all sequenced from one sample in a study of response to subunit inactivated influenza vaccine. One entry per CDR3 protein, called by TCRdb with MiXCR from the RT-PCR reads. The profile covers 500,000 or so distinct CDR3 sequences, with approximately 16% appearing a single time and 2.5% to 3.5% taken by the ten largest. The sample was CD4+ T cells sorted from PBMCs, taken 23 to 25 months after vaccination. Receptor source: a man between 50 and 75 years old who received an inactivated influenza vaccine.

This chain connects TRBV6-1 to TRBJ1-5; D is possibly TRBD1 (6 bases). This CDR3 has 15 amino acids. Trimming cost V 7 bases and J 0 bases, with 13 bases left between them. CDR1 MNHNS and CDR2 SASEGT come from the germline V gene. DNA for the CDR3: TGTGCCAGCAAGGTTGGGGGCCATAGCAATCAGCCCCAGCATTTT. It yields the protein CASKVGGHSNQPQHF.

CDR3: CASSFPFPYNEQFF. CDR3 in DNA: TGTGCCAGCAGCTTCCCCTTCCCCTACAATGAGCAGTTCTTC. The V call is TRBV5-6, the J call TRBJ2-1; D not resolved. V was clipped by 2 bases and J by 2 bases, with 8 bases between them. This CDR3 is 14 amino acids long. Germline V gene lookup returns CDR1 SGHDT and CDR2 YYEEEE.

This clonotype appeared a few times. The CDR3 nucleotides read TGCGCCAGCAGCCAAGGCCCCAGGGGGCTAAGAGGGGAGCTGTTTTTT. This encodes CASSQGPRGLRGELFF. The chain employs TRBV4-3 and TRBJ2-2; 8 bases fit TRBD1. Trimming cost V 1 base and J 8 bases; bases outside gene matches: 9. The CDR3 has 16 residues. Germline values: CDR1 LGHNA, CDR2 YSLEER.

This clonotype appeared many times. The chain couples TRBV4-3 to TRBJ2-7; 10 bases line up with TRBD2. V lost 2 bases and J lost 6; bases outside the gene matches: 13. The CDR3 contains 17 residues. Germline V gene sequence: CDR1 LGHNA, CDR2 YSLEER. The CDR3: CASSQLGSGRASSEQYF. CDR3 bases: TGCGCCAGCAGCCAACTGGGAAGCGGGAGGGCCTCGTCCGAGCAGTACTTC.

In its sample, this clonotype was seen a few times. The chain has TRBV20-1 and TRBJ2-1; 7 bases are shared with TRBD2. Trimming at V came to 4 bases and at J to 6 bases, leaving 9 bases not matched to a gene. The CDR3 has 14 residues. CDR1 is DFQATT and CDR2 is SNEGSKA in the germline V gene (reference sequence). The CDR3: CSATSGGSINEQFF. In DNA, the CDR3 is TGCAGTGCTACCTCGGGCGGGAGCATCAATGAGCAGTTCTTC.

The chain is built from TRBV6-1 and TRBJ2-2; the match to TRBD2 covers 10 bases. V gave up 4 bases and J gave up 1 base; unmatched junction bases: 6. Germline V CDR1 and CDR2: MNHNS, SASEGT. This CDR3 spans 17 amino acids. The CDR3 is CASSGSGGLLNTGELFF. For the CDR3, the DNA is TGTGCCAGCAGTGGTAGCGGGGGGCTATTGAACACCGGGGAGCTGTTTTTT.

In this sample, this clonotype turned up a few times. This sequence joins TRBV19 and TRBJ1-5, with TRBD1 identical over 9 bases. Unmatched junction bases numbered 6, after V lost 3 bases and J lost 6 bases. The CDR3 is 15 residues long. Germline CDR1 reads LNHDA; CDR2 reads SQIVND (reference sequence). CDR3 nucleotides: TGTGCCAGTAGTATCTCCGACAGGGGGACTCAGCCCCAGCATTTT. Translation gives CASSISDRGTQPQHF.

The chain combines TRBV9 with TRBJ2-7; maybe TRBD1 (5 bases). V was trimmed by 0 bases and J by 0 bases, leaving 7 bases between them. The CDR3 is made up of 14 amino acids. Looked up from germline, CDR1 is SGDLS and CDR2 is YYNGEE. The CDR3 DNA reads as TGTGCCAGCAGCGTAGGCAGGGCCTCCTACGAGCAGTACTTC. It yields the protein CASSVGRASYEQYF.

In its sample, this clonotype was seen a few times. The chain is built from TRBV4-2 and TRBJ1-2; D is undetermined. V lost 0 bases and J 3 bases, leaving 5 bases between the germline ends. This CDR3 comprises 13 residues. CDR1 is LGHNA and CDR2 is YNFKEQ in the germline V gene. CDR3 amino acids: CASSQERDYGYTF. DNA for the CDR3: TGTGCCAGCAGCCAAGAGCGGGACTATGGCTACACCTTC.

The CDR3 bases are TGTGCCAGCAGCCAAGGGGACACCTCCTACGAGCAGTACTTC. Translated: CASSQGDTSYEQYF. The V gene is TRBV4-2, the J gene TRBJ2-7, with a tentative D call TRBD1 (6 bases). The germline gives CDR1 LGHNA, CDR2 YNFKEQ. V was trimmed by 1 base and J by 0 bases, leaving 7 bases between them. The CDR3 runs 14 residues.

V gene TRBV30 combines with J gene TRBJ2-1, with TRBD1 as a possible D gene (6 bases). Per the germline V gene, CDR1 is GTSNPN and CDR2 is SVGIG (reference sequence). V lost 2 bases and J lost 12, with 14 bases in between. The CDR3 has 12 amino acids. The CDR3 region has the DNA TGTGCCTGGAGTACGACAGGCTTTGGGCAGTTCTTC. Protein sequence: CAWSTTGFGQFF.

Written as DNA, the CDR3 is TGTGCCAGCAGCCCCACTTTGGGCGGGAGACCCCAGAATGAGCAGTTCTTC. This gives the protein CASSPTLGGRPQNEQFF. The V and J genes are TRBV3-1 and TRBJ2-1, with 7 bases aligning to TRBD2. The V gene's germline CDR1 is LGHDT and CDR2 YNNKEL (reference sequence). This CDR3 contains 17 residues. Trimming removed 4 bases from V and 7 bases from J; junction bases left unmatched: 16.

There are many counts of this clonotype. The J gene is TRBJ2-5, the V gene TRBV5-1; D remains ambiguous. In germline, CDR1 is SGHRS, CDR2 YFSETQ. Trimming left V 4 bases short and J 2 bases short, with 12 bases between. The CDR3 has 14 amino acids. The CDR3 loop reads CASSRQNSQETQYF. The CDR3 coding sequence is TGCGCCAGCAGCAGACAAAACTCACAAGAGACCCAGTACTTC.

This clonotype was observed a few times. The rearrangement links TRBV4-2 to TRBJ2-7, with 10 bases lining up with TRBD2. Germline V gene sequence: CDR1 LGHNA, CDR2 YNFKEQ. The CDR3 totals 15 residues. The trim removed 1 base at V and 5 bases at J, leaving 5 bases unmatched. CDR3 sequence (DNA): TGTGCCAGCAGCCAAGGGAGAGGACTAGCGGACGAGCAGTACTTC. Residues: CASSQGRGLADEQYF.

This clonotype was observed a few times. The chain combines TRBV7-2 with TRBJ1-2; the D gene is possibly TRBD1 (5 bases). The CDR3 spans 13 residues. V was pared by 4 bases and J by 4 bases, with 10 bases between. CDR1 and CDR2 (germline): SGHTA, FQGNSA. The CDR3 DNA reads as TGTGCCAGCAGCTCGGGGGGACGCTATGGCTACACCTTC. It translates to CASSSGGRYGYTF.

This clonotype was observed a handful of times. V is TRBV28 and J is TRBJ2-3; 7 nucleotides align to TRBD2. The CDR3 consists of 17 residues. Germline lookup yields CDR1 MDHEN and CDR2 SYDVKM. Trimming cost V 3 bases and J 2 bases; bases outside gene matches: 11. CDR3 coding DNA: TGTGCCAGCAGTTTGAATGCGCGGGGGTTTATCACAGATACGCAGTATTTT. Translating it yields CASSLNARGFITDTQYF.

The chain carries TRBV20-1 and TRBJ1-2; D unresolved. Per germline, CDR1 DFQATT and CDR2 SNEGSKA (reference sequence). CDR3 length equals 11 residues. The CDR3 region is CTLGHPEGYTF. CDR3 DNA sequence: TGCACCCTCGGCCATCCGGAGGGCTACACCTTC.